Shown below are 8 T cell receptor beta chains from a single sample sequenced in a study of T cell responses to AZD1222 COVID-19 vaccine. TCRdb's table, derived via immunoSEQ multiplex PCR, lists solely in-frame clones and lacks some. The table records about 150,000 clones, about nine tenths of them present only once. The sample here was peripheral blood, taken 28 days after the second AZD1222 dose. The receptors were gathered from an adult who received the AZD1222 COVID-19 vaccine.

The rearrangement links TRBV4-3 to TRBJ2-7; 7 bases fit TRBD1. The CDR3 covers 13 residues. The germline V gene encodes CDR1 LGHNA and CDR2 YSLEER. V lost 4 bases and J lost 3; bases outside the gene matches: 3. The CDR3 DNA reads TGCGCCAGCAGCCCAGGGACAGTCTACGAGCAGTACTTC. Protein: CASSPGTVYEQYF.

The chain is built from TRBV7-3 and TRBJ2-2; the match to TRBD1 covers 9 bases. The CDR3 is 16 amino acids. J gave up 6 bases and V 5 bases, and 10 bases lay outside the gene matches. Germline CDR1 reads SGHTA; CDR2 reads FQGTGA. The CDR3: CASSLPGQGSSGELFF. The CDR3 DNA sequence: TGTGCCAGCAGCCTACCGGGACAGGGTTCTTCCGGGGAGCTGTTTTTT.

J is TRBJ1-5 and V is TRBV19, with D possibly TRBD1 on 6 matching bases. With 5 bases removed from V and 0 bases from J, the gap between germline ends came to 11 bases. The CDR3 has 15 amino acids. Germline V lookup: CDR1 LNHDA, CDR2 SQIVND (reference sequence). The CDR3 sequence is CASSLQGFSNQPQHF. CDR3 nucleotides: TGTGCCAGTAGTCTACAGGGTTTTAGCAATCAGCCCCAGCATTTT.

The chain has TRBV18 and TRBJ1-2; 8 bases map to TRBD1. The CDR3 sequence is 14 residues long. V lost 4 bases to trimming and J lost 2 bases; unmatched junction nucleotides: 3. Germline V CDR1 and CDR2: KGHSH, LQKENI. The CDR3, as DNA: TGTGCCAGCTCACTAGGACAGGGAAACTATGGCTACACCTTC. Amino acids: CASSLGQGNYGYTF.

The CDR3 protein is CASKGLRLLVNSPLHF. The CDR3 DNA reads as TGTGCCAGCAAGGGACTGCGACTACTCGTAAATTCACCCCTCCACTTT. The gene calls are TRBV28 and TRBJ1-6; tentative D call: TRBD1 (5 bases). Trimming pared 7 bases from V and 7 bases from J, leaving 20 bases between. The CDR3 runs to 16 residues. In germline, CDR1 is MDHEN, CDR2 SYDVKM.

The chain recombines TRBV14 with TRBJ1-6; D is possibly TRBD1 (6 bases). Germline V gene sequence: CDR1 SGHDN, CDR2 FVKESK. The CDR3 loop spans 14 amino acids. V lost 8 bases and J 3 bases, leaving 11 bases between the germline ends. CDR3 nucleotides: TGTGCCAGCGGAGGGGGGAACTATAATTCACCCCTCCACTTT. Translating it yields CASGGGNYNSPLHF.

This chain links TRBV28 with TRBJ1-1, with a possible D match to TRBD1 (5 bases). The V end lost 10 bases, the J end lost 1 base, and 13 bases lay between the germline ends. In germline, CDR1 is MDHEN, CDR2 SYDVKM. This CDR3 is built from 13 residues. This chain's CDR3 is CATGGGQNTEAFF. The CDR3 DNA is TGTGCCACCGGGGGAGGCCAGAACACTGAAGCTTTCTTT.

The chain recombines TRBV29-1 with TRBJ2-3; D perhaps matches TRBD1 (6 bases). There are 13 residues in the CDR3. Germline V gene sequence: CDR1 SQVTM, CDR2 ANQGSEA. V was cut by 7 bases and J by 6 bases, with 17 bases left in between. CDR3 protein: CSGVAGVGDTQYF. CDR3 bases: TGCAGCGGTGTGGCAGGGGTGGGCGATACGCAGTATTTT.